The 23 T cell receptor beta chains reported below all come from one sample, sequenced in a study of blood T cell repertoires in COVID-19. The protocol was immunoSEQ multiplex PCR, while the TCRdb copy is restricted to in-frame clones and leaves out a portion. This table has about 100,000 clones, roughly 85% appearing once. The sequenced material came from peripheral blood. The receptors were sampled from a man between 70 and 80 years old with active or convalescent COVID-19.

The chain couples TRBV6-4 to TRBJ1-4; 7 bases fit TRBD1. CDR3 length: 13 residues. V was pared by 7 bases and J by 6 bases, with 5 bases of the junction left unmatched. Germline V CDR1 and CDR2: MRHNA, SNTAGT. CDR3 residues: CASNGTDDEKLFF. In nucleotides, the CDR3 is TGTGCCAGCAACGGGACAGACGATGAAAAACTGTTTTTT.

The V and J genes are TRBV5-1 and TRBJ2-7; tentatively, D is TRBD2 (5 bases). CDR3 length: 12 amino acids. The germline CDR1 and CDR2 sequences are SGHRS and YFSETQ. V shed 3 bases and J shed 5 bases, with 9 bases lying between them. The CDR3 loop is CASSSPGNEQYF. The CDR3 coding sequence is TGCGCCAGCAGCTCCCCGGGGAACGAGCAGTACTTC.

The chain carries TRBV4-2 and TRBJ1-4; D uncertain. This CDR3 has 17 residues. Germline assignment: CDR1 LGHNA and CDR2 YNFKEQ. The germline V and J ends were trimmed by 0 bases and 5 bases, with 16 bases remaining between them. CDR3 DNA: TGTGCCAGCAGCCAAGATCGGGGTAGGGCACGAAATGAAAAACTGTTTTTT. Its protein is CASSQDRGRARNEKLFF.

The V gene is TRBV5-1, the J gene TRBJ2-2; 8 bases are a match to TRBD1. The germline gives CDR1 SGHRS, CDR2 YFSETQ. V lost 4 bases and J lost 4; bases outside the gene matches: 6. The CDR3 spans 15 residues. CDR3 amino acids: CASSLDRAGTGELFF. As DNA, the CDR3 is TGCGCCAGCAGCCTGGACAGGGCAGGCACCGGGGAGCTGTTTTTT.

V and J are TRBV3-1 (or the pseudogene TRBV3-2) and TRBJ2-7; TRBD1 matches 9 bases. The length of the CDR3 is 14 residues. With 4 bases clipped from V and 6 bases from J, the junction kept 7 bases outside the gene matches. CDR1 is LGHDT and CDR2 is YNNKEL in the germline V gene (reference sequence). CDR3 in amino acids: CASSPQGAYSEQYF. The CDR3, as DNA: TGTGCCAGCAGCCCACAGGGGGCTTACTCCGAGCAGTACTTC.

This clone has just a few counts. The chain combines TRBV19 with TRBJ2-7; a weak D match, TRBD1 (6 bases). This CDR3 is 14 amino acids long. Trimming stripped 5 bases from V and 6 bases from J, with 17 bases between. Germline V lookup: CDR1 LNHDA, CDR2 SQIVND (reference sequence). This CDR3 is CASSLGAHMGEQYF. The CDR3 nucleotides read TGTGCCAGTAGTCTGGGGGCGCACATGGGCGAGCAGTACTTC.

The CDR3 here is CASSYQVGQYNEQFF. CDR3 nucleotide sequence: TGTGCCAGCAGTTACCAGGTGGGGCAGTACAATGAGCAGTTCTTC. This chain links TRBV6-5 with TRBJ2-1; a possible D gene is TRBD1 (5 bases). Germline V CDR1 and CDR2: MNHEY, SVGAGI. This CDR3 is 15 amino acids long. The V end lost 2 bases, the J end lost 4 bases, and 12 bases lay between the germline ends.

V is TRBV7-6 and J is TRBJ2-7, with TRBD2 matching over 8 bases. The CDR3 runs to 19 residues. Losses at the gene ends were 5 bases for V and 0 bases for J; bases not matched to a gene: 18. Germline V gives CDR1 SGHVS, CDR2 FNYEAQ. CDR3 region: CASSTAPWAGGPISYEQYF. The DNA for the CDR3 is TGTGCCAGCAGCACTGCCCCATGGGCGGGGGGCCCTATCTCCTACGAGCAGTACTTC.

The chain uses TRBV27 and TRBJ1-4; TRBD1 matches 7 bases. Unmatched junction bases numbered 10, after V lost 5 bases and J lost 7 bases. The CDR3 sequence is 15 residues long. CDR1 and CDR2 from the germline V gene are MNHEY and SMNVEV (reference sequence). In DNA, the CDR3 is TGTGCCAGCAGTCCCAGCCGGCCAGGGGGTGAAAAACTGTTTTTT. This sequence encodes CASSPSRPGGEKLFF.

In DNA form, the CDR3 reads TGTGCCAGCAGCCCGACTAGCGGGGGGCTCTCAGGGCAGTTCTTC. This codes for CASSPTSGGLSGQFF. The rearrangement links TRBV14 to TRBJ2-1; 13 bases align to TRBD2. The CDR3 loop spans 15 amino acids. V gave up 4 bases and J gave up 12 bases; unmatched junction bases: 9. CDR1 and CDR2 (germline): SGHDN, FVKESK.

This rearrangement joins TRBV28 to TRBJ1-4, with D possibly being TRBD1 (6 bases). Per the germline V gene, CDR1 is MDHEN and CDR2 is SYDVKM. V was cut by 6 bases and J by 6 bases, with 17 bases left in between. The CDR3 loop spans 15 amino acids. CDR3 protein: CASRGGGANDEKLFF. CDR3 coding DNA: TGTGCCAGCAGAGGCGGGGGCGCTAATGATGAAAAACTGTTTTTT.

The chain employs TRBV19 and TRBJ1-1, with D possibly matching TRBD1 (5 bases). The CDR3 spans 15 residues. V was cut by 3 bases and J by 4 bases, with 15 bases left in between. CDR1 and CDR2 (germline): LNHDA, SQIVND (reference sequence). The CDR3 region has the DNA TGTGCCAGTAGTATGGTTGGGGCGGCGCCCACTGAAGCTTTCTTT. Translating gives CASSMVGAAPTEAFF.

V gene TRBV10-3 combines with J gene TRBJ2-3, with a possible D match to TRBD2 (7 bases). This CDR3 is 14 amino acids long. Germline V lookup: CDR1 ENHRY, CDR2 SYGVKD. The V end was cut by 8 bases, the J end by 4 bases, with 16 bases between. CDR3 coding DNA: TGTGCCATCGCCGGACTAGGGGGTGCAGATACGCAGTATTTT. The encoded protein is CAIAGLGGADTQYF.

V gene TRBV7-2 combines with J gene TRBJ2-2; 9 bases are shared with TRBD2. The V gene's germline CDR1 is SGHTA and CDR2 FQGNSA. The CDR3 totals 17 residues. Germline trimming cut 0 bases from V and 4 bases from J; bases unmatched to any gene: 6. The CDR3 sequence is CASSLAWLAGTTGELFF. The CDR3 DNA follows: TGTGCCAGCAGCTTAGCGTGGCTAGCGGGGACCACCGGGGAGCTGTTTTTT.

This clone was recorded once. This chain joins TRBV7-3 and TRBJ1-5; D may be TRBD1 (6 bases). The V gene's germline CDR1 is SGHTA and CDR2 FQGTGA. V gave up 8 bases and J gave up 6 bases, with 17 bases separating them. The CDR3 consists of 14 residues. The CDR3 DNA is TGTGCCAGCTCTCAAGGGGGGGGCGTTCAGCCCCAGCATTTT. It yields the protein CASSQGGGVQPQHF.

The rearrangement links TRBV6-2 or TRBV6-3 to TRBJ1-3, with 7 positions matching TRBD1. This CDR3 is 17 amino acids long. Per germline, CDR1 MNHEY and CDR2 SVGEGT. The junction had 9 bases not matched to a gene; V was cut back by 0 bases and J by 4 bases. The CDR3 DNA is TGTGCCAGCAGTTACTCGACAGGGATCCCTGGAGGAAACACCATATATTTT. Residues: CASSYSTGIPGGNTIYF.

This clone was found once. The chain links TRBV7-2 to TRBJ2-7; 7 nucleotides line up with TRBD2. Germline V gives CDR1 SGHTA, CDR2 FQGNSA. V lost 1 base and J lost 0; bases outside the gene matches: 6. The CDR3 length is 16 residues. The CDR3 DNA sequence: TGTGCCAGCAGCTTAGATGCGGGAGAAGCCTCCTACGAGCAGTACTTC. Protein product: CASSLDAGEASYEQYF.

This rearrangement joins TRBV7-9 to TRBJ1-4; no clear D gene. Germline-derived CDR1 and CDR2 are SEHNR and FQNEAQ (reference sequence). The CDR3 extends over 16 amino acids. Trimming pared 1 base from V and 0 bases from J, leaving 9 bases between. The CDR3 here is CASSLDSPATNEKLFF. CDR3 in DNA: TGTGCCAGCAGCTTAGACAGCCCTGCAACTAATGAAAAACTGTTTTTT.

The chain is built from TRBV9 and TRBJ1-1; no reliable D call. In germline, CDR1 is SGDLS, CDR2 YYNGEE. Trimming removed 3 bases from V and 2 bases from J, with 5 bases in between. The CDR3 length is 12 residues. The CDR3, as DNA: TGTGCCAGCAGCGACAGCAACACTGAAGCTTTCTTT. This gives the protein CASSDSNTEAFF.

This chain uses TRBV6-2 or TRBV6-3 with TRBJ2-2; 9 bases match TRBD2. CDR3 length equals 16 residues. Trimming took 3 bases from V and 6 from J; bases not matched to a gene: 8. Germline lookup yields CDR1 MNHEY and CDR2 SVGEGT. The CDR3 bases are TGTGCCAGCAGTTATGGACTAGCGAAAACGTCCGGGGAGCTGTTTTTT. Protein product: CASSYGLAKTSGELFF.

The chain combines TRBV6-5 with TRBJ1-2; D is possibly TRBD1 (5 bases). CDR3 length: 13 amino acids. CDR1 and CDR2 from the germline V gene are MNHEY and SVGAGI. Trimming left V 5 bases short and J 7 bases short, with 14 bases between. CDR3 region: CASSPLGHFGYTF. CDR3 nucleotides: TGTGCCAGCAGTCCCCTTGGACACTTTGGCTACACCTTC.

The chain joins TRBV15 to TRBJ1-5; TRBD1 matches 8 bases. Germline V CDR1 and CDR2: LNHNV, YYDKDF (reference sequence). V dropped 1 base and J dropped 6; count of bases not matched to a gene: 5. The CDR3 is 15 residues long. For the CDR3, the DNA is TGTGCCACCAGCAGAGGAGGAACAGGGGGTCAGCCCCAGCATTTT. Residues: CATSRGGTGGQPQHF.

This rearrangement joins TRBV6-5 to TRBJ1-2; a weak D match, TRBD1 (6 bases). Germline V gives CDR1 MNHEY, CDR2 SVGAGI. The V end was cut by 6 bases, the J end by 8 bases, with 16 bases between. The CDR3 has 13 residues. The CDR3 DNA follows: TGTGCCAGCAGGGTTGCACAGGGTCGCGGCTACACCTTC. Its protein is CASRVAQGRGYTF.